The T cell receptor (beta chain) described here comes from a study of blood T cell repertoires in COVID-19. About the research overall: PBMCs, B-cell-depleted T cells, or T cells provided the cDNA or gDNA that made up the material.

This CDR3 has 16 amino acids. V was trimmed by 6 bases and J by 0 bases, leaving 18 bases between them. Germline V lookup: CDR1 KGHSH, CDR2 LQKENI. In the original analysis: Reference gene primer amplification yielded estimated nucleated cell counts. The data were produced by immunoSEQ multiplex PCR, yet TCRdb's version contains in-frame clones alone and is incomplete. That table furnishes V, J and clone size, whereas the DNA furnished D and trimming. The sample lists some 390,000 clones; 80% to 90% were seen once. The V call is TRBV18, the J call TRBJ2-7, with a possible D match to TRBD1 (6 bases). The origin of this receptor is a woman aged 55-69 years with COVID-19, enrolled during active disease. The sequencing sample was made of peripheral blood. CDR3 in DNA: TGTGCCAGCTCCGTGGGGGCCGGTTCAAACTCCTACGAGCAGTACTTC. This translates into CASSVGAGSNSYEQYF.